This entry describes one TCR beta chain. The protocol was immunoSEQ multiplex PCR, while the TCRdb copy is restricted to in-frame clones and leaves out a portion. The sample consists of fewer than 120,000 clones, about nine tenths of them appearing once. The source of the sample is a study of siplizumab effects on memory and regulatory T cells. V gave up 3 bases and J gave up 2 bases; unmatched junction bases: 0. Germline V gene data show CDR1 as SGHRS and CDR2 as YFSETQ. This CDR3 comprises 14 residues. The chain joins TRBV5-1 to TRBJ2-1, with 9 nucleotides matching TRBD2. The clonotype originates from a human donor in good health. Input material: CD4+ T cells sorted from blood. As DNA, the CDR3 is TGCGCCAGCAGCTGGACTAGCGCCTACAATGAGCAGTTCTTC. Encoded protein: CASSWTSAYNEQFF.